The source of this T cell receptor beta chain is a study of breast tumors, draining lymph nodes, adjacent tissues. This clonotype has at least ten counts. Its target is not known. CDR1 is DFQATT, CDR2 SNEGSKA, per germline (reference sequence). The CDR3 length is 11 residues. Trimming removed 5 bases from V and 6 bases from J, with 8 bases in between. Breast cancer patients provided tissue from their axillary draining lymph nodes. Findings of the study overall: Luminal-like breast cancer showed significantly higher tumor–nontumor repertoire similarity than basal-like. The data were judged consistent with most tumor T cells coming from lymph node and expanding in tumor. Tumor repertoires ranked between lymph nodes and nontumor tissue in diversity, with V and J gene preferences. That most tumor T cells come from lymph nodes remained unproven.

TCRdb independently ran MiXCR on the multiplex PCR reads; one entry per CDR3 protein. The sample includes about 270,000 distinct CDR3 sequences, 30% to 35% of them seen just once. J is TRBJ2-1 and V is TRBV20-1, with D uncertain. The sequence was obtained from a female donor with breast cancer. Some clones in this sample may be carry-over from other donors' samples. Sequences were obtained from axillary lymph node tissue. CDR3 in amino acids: CSAWTVNEQFF. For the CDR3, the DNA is TGCAGTGCTTGGACGGTCAATGAGCAGTTCTTC.